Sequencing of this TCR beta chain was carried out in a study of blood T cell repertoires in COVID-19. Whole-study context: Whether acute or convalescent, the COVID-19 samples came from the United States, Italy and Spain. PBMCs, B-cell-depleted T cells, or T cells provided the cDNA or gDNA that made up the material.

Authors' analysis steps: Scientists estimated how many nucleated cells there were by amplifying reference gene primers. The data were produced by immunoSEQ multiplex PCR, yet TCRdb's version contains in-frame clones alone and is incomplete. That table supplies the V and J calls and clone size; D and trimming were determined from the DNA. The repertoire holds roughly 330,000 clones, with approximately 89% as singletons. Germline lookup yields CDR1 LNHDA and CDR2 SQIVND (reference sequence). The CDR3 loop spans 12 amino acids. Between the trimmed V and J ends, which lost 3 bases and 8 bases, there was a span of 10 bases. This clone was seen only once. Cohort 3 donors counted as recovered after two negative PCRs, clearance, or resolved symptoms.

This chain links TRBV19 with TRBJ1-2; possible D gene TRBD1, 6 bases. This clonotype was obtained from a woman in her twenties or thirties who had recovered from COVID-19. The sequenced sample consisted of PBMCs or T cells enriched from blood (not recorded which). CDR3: CASSIQGHGYTF. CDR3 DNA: TGTGCCAGTAGTATTCAGGGGCACGGCTACACCTTC.